A selection of T cell receptor beta chains follows, all from one sample in a study of high-grade serous ovarian cancer treatment subgroups. Measured with immunoSEQ multiplex PCR; TCRdb has only the in-frame clones, and not every one. The table has around 5,000 clones, 66% seen once. The specimen was tumor tissue. Receptor source: a human donor with high-grade serous ovarian cancer. CDR3s include the opening cysteine and the closing phenylalanine or tryptophan. A D gene is named only where the DNA matches it firmly. Some rows mark clone size as missing; the rest say once, few, many or name a class of expanded clone.

>TRBJ2-3|11|TRBV20-1|TRBD2|.
TGCAGTGCTTTAGTAGCGGGGGGGCAGTATTTT
CSALVAGGQYF
>TRBJ2-1|12|TRBV7-9|TRBD2|.
TGTGCCAGCAGCCCCGGGAGGCATGAGCAGTTCTTC
CASSPGRHEQFF
>TRBJ2-5|13|TRBV13|.|.
TGTGCCACCGCATTCGGAGCGGAAGAGACCCAGTACTTC
CATAFGAEETQYF
>TRBJ1-2|13|TRBV4-3|.|few
TGCGCCAGCAGCCACACCGGGGCCGCGACCTACACCTTC
CASSHTGAATYTF
>TRBJ2-3|17|TRBV5-1|TRBD2|.
TGCGCCAGCAGCTCAGAACTAGCGGGGGTCGGCACAGATACGCAGTATTTT
CASSSELAGVGTDTQYF
>TRBJ2-7|16|TRBV7-2|.|.
TGTGCCAGCAGCTTCCCGGGGAAGGGAAAGGCCTACGAGCAGTACTTC
CASSFPGKGKAYEQYF
>TRBJ1-1|14|TRBV6-1|.|few
TGTGCCAGCACTATTAGTTGGGGCCAGACTAAAGCTTTCTTT
CASTISWGQTKAFF
>TRBJ2-3|16|TRBV7-2|TRBD2|.
TGTGCCAGCAGCCCTCAGCGGGGGGGACGCACAGATACGCAGTATTTT
CASSPQRGGRTDTQYF
>TRBJ2-7|13|TRBV27|.|.
TGTGCCAGCAGTGCCACAGGGTACTACGAGCAGTACTTC
CASSATGYYEQYF
>TRBJ2-4|13|TRBV28|.|.
TGTGCCAGCAGAACGACTAGGAAAAACATTCAGTACTTC
CASRTTRKNIQYF
>TRBJ2-3|17|TRBV7-6|.|.
TGTGCCAGCAGCTCCAGGCCCTCGGGGGCTATCACAGATACGCAGTATTTT
CASSSRPSGAITDTQYF
>TRBJ2-7|14|TRBV27|TRBD1|.
TGTGCCAGCGGGGGACAGTCGAGCTCCTACGAGCAGTACTTC
CASGGQSSSYEQYF
>TRBJ1-1|13|TRBV9|.|.
TGTGCCAGCAGCGTAGGATCGAACACTGAAGCTTTCTTT
CASSVGSNTEAFF
>TRBJ2-2|15|TRBV28|.|.
TGTGCCAGCAGTTTATTGAGATCGAACACCGGGGAGCTGTTTTTT
CASSLLRSNTGELFF
>TRBJ2-7|12|TRBV7-9|.|.
TGTGCCAGCACCCTCGAGGGGACTGGGCAGTACTTC
CASTLEGTGQYF
>TRBJ1-4|15|TRBV7-9|.|.
TGTGCCAGCAGCTTACTTACAGGGTCTAATGAAAAACTGTTTTTT
CASSLLTGSNEKLFF
>TRBJ2-5|14|TRBV30|.|.
TGTGCCTGGGGCCGGGGACAACTTCAAGAGACCCAGTACTTC
CAWGRGQLQETQYF
>TRBJ1-3|13|TRBV10-3|.|.
TGTGCCATCAGTGAGGAGTCTGGAAACACCATATATTTT
CAISEESGNTIYF
>TRBJ1-1|13|TRBV18|.|.
TGTGCCAGCTCACAACAGGGCTACAGCGAAGCTTTCTTT
CASSQQGYSEAFF
>TRBJ2-7|12|TRBV10-3|.|few
TGTGCCACCTCGGCGGAGTACTACGAGCAGTACTTC
CATSAEYYEQYF
>TRBJ2-7|15|TRBV19|TRBD1|.
TGTGCCAGTAGTGGCGGGACAGGGGGTCCCTACGAGCAGTACTTC
CASSGGTGGPYEQYF
>TRBJ1-1|14|TRBV18|.|.
TGTGCCAGCTCACCGTCTATAGGGAACACTGAAGCTTTCTTT
CASSPSIGNTEAFF
>TRBJ2-7|15|TRBV7-2|.|.
TGTGCCAGCAGCTTCGGTGGCAGTCGAGCCTACGAGCAGTACTTC
CASSFGGSRAYEQYF
>TRBJ1-1|15|TRBV13|.|.
TGTGCCAGCAGCTCTGACTCGGGCGGGGGCACTGAAGCTTTCTTT
CASSSDSGGGTEAFF
>TRBJ1-2|12|TRBV6-6|.|.
TGTGCCAGCAGTCTGGAGGCAGGTGGCTACACCTTC
CASSLEAGGYTF
>TRBJ2-1|12|TRBV5-5|.|.
TGTGCCAGCAGCTTCGGGTACAATGAGCAGTTCTTC
CASSFGYNEQFF
>TRBJ2-7|13|TRBV7-2|.|.
TGTGCCAGCAGCCTACAGGGTTTGGCCGAGCAGTACTTC
CASSLQGLAEQYF
>TRBJ2-7|10|TRBV29-1|.|.
TGCAGCGTCCGGGACATGGAGCAGTACTTC
CSVRDMEQYF
>TRBJ2-5|15|TRBV6-6|.|.
TGTGCCAGCAGTTACGCGGCCGGGACCCAAGAGACCCAGTACTTC
CASSYAAGTQETQYF
>TRBJ2-1|13|TRBV5-1|.|.
TGCGCCAGCAGGACGACTACCGACAATGAGCAGTTCTTC
CASRTTTDNEQFF
>TRBJ1-1|11|TRBV2|.|.
TGTGCCAGCAGCTACGACACTGAAGCTTTCTTT
CASSYDTEAFF
>TRBJ1-6|15|TRBV4-3|.|medium-sized
TGCGCCAGCAGCCAAACCGGGGACTTGAATTCACCCCTCCACTTT
CASSQTGDLNSPLHF
>TRBJ1-2|15|TRBV4-2|TRBD1|large
TGTGCCAGCAGCCGCTCCGGGACAGCGGACTATGGCTACACCTTC
CASSRSGTADYGYTF
>TRBJ1-1|11|TRBV20-1|.|.
TGCAGGGCAGGTCCGAACACTGAAGCTTTCTTT
CRAGPNTEAFF
>TRBJ1-5|14|TRBV5-4|.|once
TGTGCCAGCAGCTCATATCAGGGGTATCAGCCCCAGCATTTT
CASSSYQGYQPQHF
>TRBJ1-2|14|TRBV2|.|few
TGTGCCAGCAGTACCAGTAGCGGCGACTATGGCTACACCTTC
CASSTSSGDYGYTF